This T cell receptor (beta chain) was observed in a study of T cells in Graves' hyperthyroidism and ophthalmopathy. Study-wide findings and caveats: Ophthalmopathy and stable hyperthyroidism were separated by a 13 V-J model. Model-based prediction identified ophthalmopathy a median roughly 5.9 months prior to its onset. Most thyroid-expanded clonotypes above 0.001 were also found in blood.

Notes on this clonotype: Its matching antigen is unknown.

RNA transcripts yielded amplified TCR beta CDR3 regions. Carried out on the TCR CDR3, a first-round RT-PCR used the HTBI primer set. TCRdb used MiXCR to reprocess the multiplex PCR reads, holding one entry per CDR3 protein. The sample holds approximately 490,000 distinct CDR3 sequences, approximately 23% seen once. The V segment lost 0 bases and the J segment 4 bases; nucleotides outside the gene matches: 2. The CDR3 is 14 amino acids. Germline V lookup: CDR1 SGHTA, CDR2 FQGNSA. Sample: blood. This TCR came from a woman aged 70-85 years with Graves' ophthalmopathy. This rearrangement joins TRBV7-2 to TRBJ2-7; 8 bases are a match to TRBD2. CDR3 bases: TGTGCCAGCAGCTTAGCTAGCGGGAAGTACGAGCAGTACTTC. The encoded protein is CASSLASGKYEQYF.